Described below is a single T cell receptor beta chain sequence and its context. The target of this receptor is not known. No base quality information exists; no much larger clone differs at one position. The data were taken from a study of identical twins (dated by TCRdb to 2016 to 2017). With regard to the full study: To test whether fetal clonotypes persist, the study used deep sequencing on TCR alpha and beta repertoires from monozygotic twins, unrelated adults of various ages, and cord blood. To rule out contamination, the twin experiments were replicated at different times with different library preparation protocols. Study-wide findings and limitations: Compared with coincidental sharing between unrelated individuals, an excess of low generation-probability sequences was observed among out-of-frame TCR alpha sequences shared between twins. A weaker excess of twin sharing was found in beta out-of-frame sequences because the signal-to-noise ratio was lowered by fewer shared sequences. Fewer insertions were carried by abundant cord blood beta clonotypes, a similar but weaker trend appeared in young adult naive repertoires, and no such trend appeared in memory repertoires. Because the same donors could not be followed over many years, the conclusions relied on cross-sectional statistical analysis. Zero-insertion analyses could be partly confounded by invariant T cells such as MAIT and iNKT, though diverse VJ usage argued against such confounding for most clonotypes. In monozygotic twins, out-of-frame TCR alpha sharing was systematically underestimated by recombination models, although the models agreed with sharing between unrelated individuals.

Library preparation employed 5' RACE. The data were produced on an Illumina HiSeq 2000. Template switching added a universal primer binding site, and the final cDNA carried a unique molecular identifier that allowed TCR cDNA molecules to be counted accurately. Specific primers in the conserved constant-segment region were used to synthesize first-strand cDNA for TCR alpha and beta chains. To control for contamination, every cDNA library carried two barcodes: a SMART-Mk sample barcode plus Illumina barcodes. TruSeq adapter sequences and Illumina sample barcodes were added in two successive PCR steps. TCR alpha and beta cDNA libraries were sequenced on the Illumina HiSeq platform with custom primers. Concerning the study's data processing: Raw reads were processed with MiGEC to extract unique molecular identifiers, and MiXCR was used to determine CDR3 positions. Recombination models were inferred per individual with the repgenHMM and IGoR tools using an EM algorithm. The analysis of shared clonotypes was done with the tcR package in R, with sharing normalized by the product of cloneset sizes. To study raw recombination without the effects of thymic and clonal selection, out-of-frame nonproductive sequences were analyzed. TCRdb passed the public sequencing reads through fastp at Q25 and MiXCR, retaining productive beta sequences. Rows matching on CDR3 protein sequence are summarized as one entry with the most common DNA and genes. The authors' filters were not applied to this entry. The table for this sample lists under 800,000 distinct CDR3 sequences; 21% of them were counted only once. The ten most abundant clones make up approximately 4.5% of the sample.

The V end loses 11 bases and the J end loses 2 bases, and a stretch of 7 bases separates them. Via the germline V gene, CDR1 is SNHLY and CDR2 FYNNEI. Inclusive of the bounding cysteine and phenylalanine, the CDR3 is 11 residues long. Only the CDR3 portion is preserved as DNA: 33 bases, with reading frame beginning at the first base. Every donor in the study was a healthy Caucasian. The twin cohort comprised three pairs of female monozygotic twins, all aged about 18 to 30 years. RNA for TCR libraries was isolated from peripheral blood mononuclear cells. These data also formed part of another study, on T cells expressing NK-cell markers. The other study reports the following: TCR beta-chain repertoires were profiled in sorted CD3+CD56+NKG2C+, CD3+CD56+NKG2C- and CD3+CD56-NKG2C+ T-cell subsets from several donors. Seven of the eight sequenced donors were HCMV-seropositive and one was HCMV-seronegative. To restrict sorting to alphabetaTCR-expressing T cells, an anti-gammadeltaTCR antibody was added in several experiments. For roughly six donors, the dominant CD3+CD56+NKG2C+ clonotypes were among the top 10 CD8+ clonotypes and accounted for roughly 1.0-7.5% of CD8+ T cells. Those dominant clonotypes were again the most abundant among CD3+CD56-NKG2C+ cells in four donors, at roughly 25-60.1%. Whether the expanded NKG2C-expressing T cell clones were specific for HCMV antigens was left unclear. The eight sequenced donors were randomly selected healthy volunteers, three men and five women. To determine HCMV serostatus, a commercial ELISA kit was used to detect HCMV-specific IgG in serum. For over five donors, bulk peripheral blood T-cell repertoires were also sequenced from unsorted PBMC. MIGEC was used to demultiplex reads and group reads by UMI, and MiTCR was used to assemble and quantify clonotypes. Only TCR cDNA sequences supported by at least two reads were kept to exclude erroneous sequences. The tcR package was used for downstream repertoire analysis, and clonotypes were matched between fractions using CDR3 nucleotide sequence together with V segment. VDJmatch was used to annotate antigen specificity against VDJdb, with one amino acid substitution in CDR3 allowed.

The sample was PBMCs. This sequence was found in a woman younger than 30 in good health. The V and J segments used are TRBV2 and TRBJ2-1, with the D gene not clear enough to name. In nucleotide form, the sequence is TGTGCCGACCGGGCCTACAATGAGCAGTTCTTC. This is translated as CADRAYNEQFF.